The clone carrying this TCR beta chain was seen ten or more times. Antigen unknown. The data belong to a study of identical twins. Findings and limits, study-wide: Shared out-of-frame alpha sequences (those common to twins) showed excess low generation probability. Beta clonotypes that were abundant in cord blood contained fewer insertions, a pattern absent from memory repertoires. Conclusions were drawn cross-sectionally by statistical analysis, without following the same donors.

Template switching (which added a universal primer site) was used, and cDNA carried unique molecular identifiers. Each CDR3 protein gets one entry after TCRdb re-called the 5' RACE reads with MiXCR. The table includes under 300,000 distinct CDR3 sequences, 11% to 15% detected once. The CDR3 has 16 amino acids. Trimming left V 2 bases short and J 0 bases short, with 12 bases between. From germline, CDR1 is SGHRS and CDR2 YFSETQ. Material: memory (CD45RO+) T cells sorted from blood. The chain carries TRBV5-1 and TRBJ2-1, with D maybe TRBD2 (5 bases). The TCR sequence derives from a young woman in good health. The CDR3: CASSLPSRSSYNEQFF. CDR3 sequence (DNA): TGCGCCAGCAGCTTACCTAGCAGGAGCTCCTACAATGAGCAGTTCTTC.